This T cell receptor beta chain originates from a study of blood T cells in healthy people across ages (dated by TCRdb to the mid-2010s). The study in broad terms: Template switching captured roughly one uniquely barcoded TCR beta cDNA molecule per two T cells in model experiments. To avoid experimental bias, donors of different ages were distributed randomly across sequencing lanes. For two donors (one aged 18 to 29 and one aged 80 or older), the study analyzed two additional independent replicas of 1 million unique cDNA reads from the same blood draw. Four age groups were formed from the donors: young (average approximately 15 years), middle-aged (just under 40), aged (roughly 56) and long-lived (less than 85). To track age-related changes in TCR beta repertoire diversity, the study relied on deep sequencing normalized with unique cDNA molecular identifiers.

This clonotype appeared many times. Its antigen is not yet known. No qualities accompany the bases; no much larger clone lies one base away. CDR1 is given as MNHNS and CDR2 as SASEGT, both from the germline V gene. Spanning cysteine to phenylalanine, the CDR3 consists of 13 amino acids. Just the 39-base CDR3 DNA is kept, in frame starting at base 1. Relative to germline, V is 5 bases shorter and J is 3 bases shorter, with 11 bases between their ends. The library was generated by 5' RACE. Sequencing relied on an Illumina HiSeq 2500. The second PCR ran for about 7 to 11 cycles and used a J-beta primer mix along with a sample-barcoded 5' primer. A template-switch 5' adaptor carrying 12 random nucleotides introduced a unique molecular identifier onto each TCR beta cDNA molecule. Each sample yielded at least 3 million CDR3-containing paired-end reads. First-strand cDNA was synthesized from all RNA with the Mint cDNA synthesis kit, primed by a TRBC-specific oligonucleotide. After uracil-DNA glycosylase treatment, a first 18-cycle PCR used universal primers M1SS and BC2_uni_R on all cDNA. Per the authors' processing: For normalization, 1 million high-quality reads, each with a distinct molecular identifier, were randomly selected from each sample. Reads sharing molecular identifiers were discarded rather than binned into consensus sequences. MiTCR, with a Q25 quality threshold and the strictest error-elimination algorithm, was used for CDR3 identification, clonotype clustering and error correction. A nonparametric unseen species model with Euler transformation was used to estimate lower-bound total TCR beta diversity. The public reads were quality trimmed at Q25 with fastp and then assembled into clones with MiXCR by TCRdb, keeping productive beta chains. Rows with one shared CDR3 protein collapse into an entry with the most common genes and DNA. The V and J calls and clone size come from TCRdb's table, not from the authors' own analysis. For this sample there are about 900,000 distinct CDR3 sequences; roughly 48% appear just once. 13% of the sample belongs to the ten largest clones.

What the authors observed across the whole study: Donor CMV infection status was unknown, potentially confounding age-related changes in expanded clonotypes. Estimates of total diversity based on one million sequenced T cells were considered lower bounds and underestimates. The percentage of naive T cells measured by flow cytometry correlated strongly with observed TCR beta diversity. Because profiling used bulk unsorted PBMCs, naive and antigen-experienced compartments could not be compared conclusively. Compared with the aged group, the long-lived group had more naive CD4+ T cells, fewer expanded clones and increased TCR diversity, a pattern suggesting age selection. Observed TCR beta diversity per million T cells fell roughly linearly with age, and a significant reduction was already apparent by age roughly 41.

Systemically healthy Caucasian individuals from Russia, 35 to 50 in total and aged about 6 to 100 years, were included as donors. Ten milliliters of peripheral blood were drawn from each donor into EDTA-treated Vacutainer tubes. Ficoll-Paque density-gradient centrifugation was used to isolate PBMCs, with at least 7 million obtained per sample. Total RNA, at least 6 micrograms per sample, was extracted from PBMCs with Trizol reagent. Naive CD45RAhigh/CD27high T cell percentages were measured by flow cytometry on a PBMC aliquot from every donor. The chain uses TRBV6-1 and TRBJ2-7; tentative D gene TRBD1, with 5 bases matching. Sequencing input: blood. This receptor was identified in a man aged 25 to 40 in good health. The CDR3 here reads CASSQTDFYEQYF. The sequence in DNA is TGTGCCAGCAGTCAGACAGACTTCTACGAGCAGTACTTC.